This T cell receptor beta chain is drawn from a study of T cell changes during pregnancy in multiple sclerosis. The CDR3 totals 18 residues. The V gene lost 6 bases and the J gene lost 0 bases, with 21 bases spanning the gap. Germline assignment: CDR1 SNHLY and CDR2 FYNNEI. Some clones are missing from TCRdb's copy, which holds only in-frame ones; the method was immunoSEQ multiplex PCR. This repertoire shows 30,000 to 45,000 clones, roughly 93% found once; its top ten account for approximately 0.38%. The sample was CD4+ T cells from peripheral blood mononuclear cells, taken in the first trimester of pregnancy. This receptor was identified in a female donor with multiple sclerosis, enrolled in a pregnancy study. The V gene is TRBV2, the J gene TRBJ1-5; D remains ambiguous. The CDR3 reads CASSPGRGVIYSNQPQHF. Here the CDR3 DNA reads TGTGCCAGCAGCCCCGGGAGAGGAGTAATTTATAGCAATCAGCCCCAGCATTTT.